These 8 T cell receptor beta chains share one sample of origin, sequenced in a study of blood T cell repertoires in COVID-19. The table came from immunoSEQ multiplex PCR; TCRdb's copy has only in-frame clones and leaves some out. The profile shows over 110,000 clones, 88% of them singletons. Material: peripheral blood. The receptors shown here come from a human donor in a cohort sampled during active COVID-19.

The CDR3 region is CSVEIPPRDNEQFF. The DNA for the CDR3 is TGCAGCGTTGAAATCCCCCCCAGGGACAATGAGCAGTTCTTC. The chain joins TRBV29-1 to TRBJ2-1; possible D gene TRBD1, 5 bases. The CDR3 has 14 residues. Between the trimmed V and J ends, which lost 2 bases and 5 bases, there was a span of 13 bases. Germline-derived CDR1 and CDR2 are SQVTM and ANQGSEA.

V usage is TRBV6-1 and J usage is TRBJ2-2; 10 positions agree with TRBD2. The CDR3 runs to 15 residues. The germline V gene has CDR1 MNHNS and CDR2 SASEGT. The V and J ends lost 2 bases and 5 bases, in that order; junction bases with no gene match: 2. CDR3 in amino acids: CASSESGGATGELFF. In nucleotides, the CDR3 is TGTGCCAGCAGTGAAAGCGGGGGGGCGACCGGGGAGCTGTTTTTT.

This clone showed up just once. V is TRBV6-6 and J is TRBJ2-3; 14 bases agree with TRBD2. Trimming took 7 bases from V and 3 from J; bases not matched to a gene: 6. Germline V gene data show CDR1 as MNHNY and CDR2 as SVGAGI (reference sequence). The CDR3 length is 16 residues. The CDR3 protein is CASKRLAGGRTDTQYF. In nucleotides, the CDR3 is TGTGCCAGCAAAAGACTAGCGGGGGGGCGGACAGATACGCAGTATTTT.

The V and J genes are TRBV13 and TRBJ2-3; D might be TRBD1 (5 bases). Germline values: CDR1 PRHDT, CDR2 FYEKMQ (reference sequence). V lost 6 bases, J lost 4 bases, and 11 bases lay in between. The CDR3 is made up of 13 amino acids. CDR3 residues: CASRFQGADTQYF. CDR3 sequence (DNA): TGTGCCAGCAGATTCCAGGGTGCAGATACGCAGTATTTT.

The CDR3 bases are TGTGCCAGCAGCTTGGCCAGCGGGATGAACACTGAAGCTTTCTTT. It is translated as CASSLASGMNTEAFF. This rearrangement joins TRBV5-5 to TRBJ1-1; the D is unclear. The germline CDR1 and CDR2 sequences are SGHKS and YYEKEE (reference sequence). Trimming took off 0 bases at V and 0 bases at J, with 9 bases between the two ends. The CDR3 has 15 amino acids.

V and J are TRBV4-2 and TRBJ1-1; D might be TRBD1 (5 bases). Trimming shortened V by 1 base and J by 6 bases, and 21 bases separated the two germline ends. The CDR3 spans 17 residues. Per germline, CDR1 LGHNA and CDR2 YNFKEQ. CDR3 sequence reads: CASSQVPGGGSDPEAFF. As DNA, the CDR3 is TGTGCCAGCAGCCAAGTTCCTGGGGGGGGTTCGGACCCTGAAGCTTTCTTT.

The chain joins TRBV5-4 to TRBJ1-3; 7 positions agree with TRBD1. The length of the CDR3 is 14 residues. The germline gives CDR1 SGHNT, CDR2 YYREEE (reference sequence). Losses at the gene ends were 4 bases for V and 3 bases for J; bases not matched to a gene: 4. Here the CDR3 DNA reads TGTGCCAGCAGCGTGGACAGGTTTGGAAACACCATATATTTT. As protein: CASSVDRFGNTIYF.

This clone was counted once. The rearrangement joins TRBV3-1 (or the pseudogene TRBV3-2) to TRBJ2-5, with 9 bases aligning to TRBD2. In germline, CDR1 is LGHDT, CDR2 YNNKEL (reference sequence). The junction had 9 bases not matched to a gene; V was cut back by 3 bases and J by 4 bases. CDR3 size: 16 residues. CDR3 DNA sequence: TGTGCCAGCAGCCATCACTCCGGGACTAGCTCAGAGACCCAGTACTTC. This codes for CASSHHSGTSSETQYF.